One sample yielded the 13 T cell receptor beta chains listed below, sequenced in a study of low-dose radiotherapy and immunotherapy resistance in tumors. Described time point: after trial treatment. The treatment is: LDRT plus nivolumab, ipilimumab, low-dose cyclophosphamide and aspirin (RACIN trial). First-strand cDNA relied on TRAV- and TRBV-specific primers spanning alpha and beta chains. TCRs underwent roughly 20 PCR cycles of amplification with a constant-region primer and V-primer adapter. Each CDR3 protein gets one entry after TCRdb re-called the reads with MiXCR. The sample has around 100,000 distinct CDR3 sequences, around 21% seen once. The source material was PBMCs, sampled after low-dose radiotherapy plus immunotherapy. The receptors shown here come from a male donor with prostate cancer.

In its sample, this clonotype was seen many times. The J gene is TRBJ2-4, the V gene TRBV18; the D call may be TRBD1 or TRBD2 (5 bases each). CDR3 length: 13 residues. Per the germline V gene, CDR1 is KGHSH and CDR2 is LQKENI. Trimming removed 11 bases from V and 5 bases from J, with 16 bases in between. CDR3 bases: TGTGCCGGAGCCGGGACCGAGGAAAACATTCAGTACTTC. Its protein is CAGAGTEENIQYF.

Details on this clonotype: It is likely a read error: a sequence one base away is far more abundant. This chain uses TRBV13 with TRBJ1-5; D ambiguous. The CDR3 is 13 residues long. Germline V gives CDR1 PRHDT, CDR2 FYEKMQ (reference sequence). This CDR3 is CASSFAPNQPRHF. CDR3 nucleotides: TGTGCCAGCAGCTTTGCCCCTAATCAGCCCCGGCATTTT.

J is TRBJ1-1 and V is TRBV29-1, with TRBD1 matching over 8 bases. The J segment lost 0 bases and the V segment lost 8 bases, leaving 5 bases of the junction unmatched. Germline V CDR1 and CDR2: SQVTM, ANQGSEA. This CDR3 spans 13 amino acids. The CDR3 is CSTRTGMNTEAFF. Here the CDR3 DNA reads TGCAGCACCAGGACAGGGATGAACACTGAAGCTTTCTTT.

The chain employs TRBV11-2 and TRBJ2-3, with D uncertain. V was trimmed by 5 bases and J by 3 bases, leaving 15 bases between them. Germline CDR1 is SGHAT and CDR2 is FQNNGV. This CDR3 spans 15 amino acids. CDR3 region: CASSSFNRLTDTQYF. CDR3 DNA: TGTGCCAGCAGCAGCTTCAACAGATTGACAGATACGCAGTATTTT.

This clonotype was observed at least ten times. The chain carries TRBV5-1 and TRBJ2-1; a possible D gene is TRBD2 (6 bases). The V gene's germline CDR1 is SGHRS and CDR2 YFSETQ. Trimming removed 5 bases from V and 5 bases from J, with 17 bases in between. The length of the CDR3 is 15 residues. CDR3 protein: CASSPGVVGNNEQFF. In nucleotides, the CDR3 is TGCGCCAGCAGTCCGGGAGTGGTCGGGAACAATGAGCAGTTCTTC.

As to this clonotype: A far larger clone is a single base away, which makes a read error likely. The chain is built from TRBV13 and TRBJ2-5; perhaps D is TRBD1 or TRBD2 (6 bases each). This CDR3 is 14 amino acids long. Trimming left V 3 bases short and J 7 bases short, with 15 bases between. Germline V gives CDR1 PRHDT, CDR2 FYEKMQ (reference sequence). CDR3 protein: CASSLASGGGTQYF. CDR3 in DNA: TGTGCCAGCAGCTTGGCCTCCGGAGGGGGGACCCAGTACTTC.

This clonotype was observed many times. The CDR3 DNA is TGTGCCAGCAGTGAAGGAACCCTACAGCCCCAGCATTTT. This sequence encodes CASSEGTLQPQHF. The gene calls are TRBV6-1 and TRBJ1-5; no clear D. Deletions cut 1 base from V and 7 bases from J, with 8 bases between. The V gene's germline CDR1 is MNHNS and CDR2 SASEGT. CDR3 length: 13 amino acids.

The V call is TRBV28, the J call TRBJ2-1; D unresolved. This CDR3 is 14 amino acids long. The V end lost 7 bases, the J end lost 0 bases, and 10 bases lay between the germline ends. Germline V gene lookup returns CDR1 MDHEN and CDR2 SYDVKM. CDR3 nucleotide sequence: TGTGCCAGCACCACCCCTAGCTCCTACAATGAGCAGTTCTTC. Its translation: CASTTPSSYNEQFF.

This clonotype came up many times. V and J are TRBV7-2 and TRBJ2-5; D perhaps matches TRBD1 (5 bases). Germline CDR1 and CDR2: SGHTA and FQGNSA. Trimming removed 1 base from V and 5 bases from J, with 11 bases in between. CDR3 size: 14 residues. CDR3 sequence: CASSLGSAGETQYF. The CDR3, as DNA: TGTGCCAGCAGCTTAGGCTCAGCAGGGGAGACCCAGTACTTC.

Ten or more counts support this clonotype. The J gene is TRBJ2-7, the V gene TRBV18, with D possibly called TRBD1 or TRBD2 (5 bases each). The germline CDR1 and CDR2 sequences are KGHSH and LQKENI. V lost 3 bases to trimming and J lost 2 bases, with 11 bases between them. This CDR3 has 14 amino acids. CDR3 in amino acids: CASSPGEPPYEQYF. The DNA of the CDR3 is TGTGCCAGCTCACCGGGGGAGCCCCCCTACGAGCAGTACTTC.

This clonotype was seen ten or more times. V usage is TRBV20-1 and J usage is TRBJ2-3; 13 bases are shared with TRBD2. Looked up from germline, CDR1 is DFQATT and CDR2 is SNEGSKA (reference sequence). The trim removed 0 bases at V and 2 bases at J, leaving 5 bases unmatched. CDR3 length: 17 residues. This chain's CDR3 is CSARDLGTSGDTDTQYF. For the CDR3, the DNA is TGCAGTGCTAGAGATCTTGGGACTAGCGGGGACACAGATACGCAGTATTTT.

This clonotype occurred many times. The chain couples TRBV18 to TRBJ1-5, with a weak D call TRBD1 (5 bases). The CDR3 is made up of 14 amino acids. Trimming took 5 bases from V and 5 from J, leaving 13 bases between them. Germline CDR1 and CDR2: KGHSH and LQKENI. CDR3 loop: CASSGAGEDQPQHF. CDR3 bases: TGTGCCAGCTCAGGGGCGGGTGAAGATCAGCCCCAGCATTTT.

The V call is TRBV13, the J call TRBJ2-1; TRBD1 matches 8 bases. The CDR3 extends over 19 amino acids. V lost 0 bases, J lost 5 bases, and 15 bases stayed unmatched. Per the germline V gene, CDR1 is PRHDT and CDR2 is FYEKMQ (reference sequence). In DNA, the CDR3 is TGTGCCAGCAGCTTAGGGCAGGACAGGGTTGTTTCTGGAGACAATGAGCAGTTCTTC. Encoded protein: CASSLGQDRVVSGDNEQFF.